The subject of this entry is one T cell receptor beta chain. This record belongs to a study of blood T cell repertoires in COVID-19. Study overall: Acute-phase and convalescent COVID-19 samples originated in the United States, Italy and Spain. Sources were T cells, B-cell-depleted T cells, or PBMCs; the material itself was cDNA or gDNA.

The method was immunoSEQ multiplex PCR; TCRdb's version includes in-frame clones alone and lacks a portion of them. The top ten hold approximately 5.1% of the sample, which has a few hundred thousand clones, 85% seen once. V lost 3 bases, J lost 9 bases, and 12 bases stayed unmatched. CDR1 is GTSNPN, CDR2 SVGIG, per germline (reference sequence). The CDR3 spans 16 residues. The receptor was isolated from a man over 45 with active or convalescent COVID-19. This chain connects TRBV30 to TRBJ1-6; 9 bases line up with TRBD1. What was sequenced was peripheral blood. CDR3 sequence reads: CAWRVPDRGFGSPLHF. In nucleotides, the CDR3 is TGTGCCTGGAGGGTCCCGGACAGGGGTTTTGGTTCACCCCTCCACTTT.